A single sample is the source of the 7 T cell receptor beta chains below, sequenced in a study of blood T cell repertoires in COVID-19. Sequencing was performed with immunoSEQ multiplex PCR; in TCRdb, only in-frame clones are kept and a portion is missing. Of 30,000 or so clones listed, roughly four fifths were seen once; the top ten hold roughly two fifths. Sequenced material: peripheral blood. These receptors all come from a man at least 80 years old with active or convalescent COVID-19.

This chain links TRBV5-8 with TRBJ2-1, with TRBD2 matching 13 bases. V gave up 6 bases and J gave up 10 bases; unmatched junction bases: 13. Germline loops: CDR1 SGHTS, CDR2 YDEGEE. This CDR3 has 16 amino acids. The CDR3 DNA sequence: TGTGCCAGCACAAAAAACGGACTAGCGGGAGTGGAGGAGCAGTTCTTC. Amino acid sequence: CASTKNGLAGVEEQFF.

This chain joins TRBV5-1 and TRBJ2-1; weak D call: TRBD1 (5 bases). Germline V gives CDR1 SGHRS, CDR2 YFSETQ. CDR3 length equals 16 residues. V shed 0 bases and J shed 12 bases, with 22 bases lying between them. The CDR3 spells CASSLVSWTQGQGQFF. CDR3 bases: TGCGCCAGCAGCTTGGTGAGCTGGACGCAAGGGCAGGGGCAGTTCTTC.

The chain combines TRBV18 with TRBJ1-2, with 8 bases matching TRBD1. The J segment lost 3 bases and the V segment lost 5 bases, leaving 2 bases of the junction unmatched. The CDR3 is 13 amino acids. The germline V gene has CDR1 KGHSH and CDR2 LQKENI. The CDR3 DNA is TGTGCCAGCTCAGGGGGACAGGACTATGGCTACACCTTC. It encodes CASSGGQDYGYTF.

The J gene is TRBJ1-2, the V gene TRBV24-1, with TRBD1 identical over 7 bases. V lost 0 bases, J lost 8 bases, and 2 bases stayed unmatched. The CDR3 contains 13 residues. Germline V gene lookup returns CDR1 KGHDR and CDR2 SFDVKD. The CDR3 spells CATSDLPGGGYTF. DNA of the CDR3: TGTGCCACCAGTGATTTGCCAGGGGGAGGCTACACCTTC.

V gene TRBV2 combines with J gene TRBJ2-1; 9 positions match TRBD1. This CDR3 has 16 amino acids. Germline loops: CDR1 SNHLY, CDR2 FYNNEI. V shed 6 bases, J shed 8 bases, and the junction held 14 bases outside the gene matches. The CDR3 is CASRIGTGNLWDEQFF. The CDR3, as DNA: TGTGCCAGCAGGATCGGGACAGGGAATCTTTGGGATGAGCAGTTCTTC.

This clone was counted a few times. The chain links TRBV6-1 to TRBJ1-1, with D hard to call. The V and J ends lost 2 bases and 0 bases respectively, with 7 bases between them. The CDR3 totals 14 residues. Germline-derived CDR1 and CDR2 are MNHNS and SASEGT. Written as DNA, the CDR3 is TGTGCCAGCAGTGAATGGAGCGTGAACACTGAAGCTTTCTTT. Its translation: CASSEWSVNTEAFF.

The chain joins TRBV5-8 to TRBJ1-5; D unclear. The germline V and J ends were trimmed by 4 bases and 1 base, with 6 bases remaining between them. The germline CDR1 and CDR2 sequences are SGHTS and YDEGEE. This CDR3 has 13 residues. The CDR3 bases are TGTGCCAGCAGCCTCAGGAGCAATCAGCCCCAGCATTTT. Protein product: CASSLRSNQPQHF.